This T cell receptor (beta chain) derives from a study of shared T cell receptors in the human thymus. Assay: immunoSEQ multiplex PCR; the TCRdb copy retains only in-frame clones and omits some. The repertoire consists of about 610,000 clones, with 88% occurring once and the leading ten covering around 0.01%. Germline-derived CDR1 and CDR2 are LNHDA and SQIVND (reference sequence). With 6 bases removed from V and 2 bases from J, the gap between germline ends came to 14 bases. The CDR3 has 15 amino acids. These records were also assigned to another study, of human thymus T cells. As reported in that work: Resections obtained during corrective heart surgery supplied the thymus tissue. In unrelated individuals, thymic repertoires overlapped highly, according to related research.

The sequence derives from a boy under three years old with a congenital heart defect. Sequences were obtained from thymocytes. The genes are TRBV19 and TRBJ1-3; no firm D call. The chain's CDR3 is CASRPGGLTGNTIYF. CDR3 DNA sequence: TGTGCCAGTAGGCCGGGAGGGCTTACTGGAAACACCATATATTTT.